One sample yielded the 8 T cell receptor beta chains listed below, sequenced in a study of cytomegalovirus exposure and HLA in healthy donors. The PCR was carried out with 60 Vbeta primers and 13 Jbeta primers. Produced via immunoSEQ multiplex PCR; TCRdb's table is partial and in-frame only. The sample has more than 100,000 clones, around three fifths seen once. Material for sequencing was PBMCs. These receptors were obtained from a woman aged 40-49 years in good health and CMV-seronegative.

The chain combines TRBV7-3 with TRBJ2-3; 9 nucleotides align to TRBD1. The CDR3 covers 14 residues. Germline loops: CDR1 SGHTA, CDR2 FQGTGA. V was clipped by 10 bases and J by 3 bases; unmatched bases: 8. CDR3 in amino acids: CATYRGRGTDTQYF. CDR3 DNA sequence: TGTGCCACCTACAGGGGGCGAGGAACAGATACGCAGTATTTT. The whole variable domain, remainder taken from reference TRBV7-3 and TRBJ2-3, is GAGVSQTPSNKVTEKGKYVELRCDPISGHTALYWYRQSLGQGPEFLIYFQGTGAADDSGLPNDRFFAVRPEGSVSTLKIQRTERGDSAVYLCATYRGRGTDTQYFGPGTRLTVL.

This clone was seen a handful of times. The J gene is TRBJ2-1, the V gene TRBV7-6; D uncertain. V was cut by 1 base and J by 1 base, with 8 bases left in between. The CDR3 length is 15 residues. CDR1 SGHVS and CDR2 FNYEAQ come from the germline V gene. CDR3 region: CASSLVAVSYNEQFF. DNA for the CDR3: TGTGCCAGCAGCTTAGTGGCAGTTTCCTACAATGAGCAGTTCTTC. Based on the CDR3 plus reference TRBV7-6 and TRBJ2-1, the full variable domain is GAGVSQSPRYKVTKRGQDVALRCDPISGHVSLYWYRQALGQGPEFLTYFNYEAQQDKSGLPNDRFSAERPEGSISTLTIQRTEQRDSAMYRCASSLVAVSYNEQFFGPGTRLTVL.

The chain links TRBV20-1 to TRBJ1-1; D is ambiguous. This CDR3 has 8 residues. Germline assignment: CDR1 DFQATT and CDR2 SNEGSKA (reference sequence). Trimming took 6 bases from V and 11 from J, leaving 7 bases between them. In nucleotides, the CDR3 is TGCAGTGCCCCACTCGCTTTCTTT. Amino acids: CSAPLAFF.

The gene calls are TRBV7-6 and TRBJ2-5, with 12 bases that match TRBD2. V shed 2 bases and J 4 bases; nucleotides not matched to a gene: 8. Germline V gene lookup returns CDR1 SGHVS and CDR2 FNYEAQ. This CDR3 spans 17 amino acids. This CDR3 reads CASSLWSSGGARETQYF. The DNA for the CDR3 is TGTGCCAGCAGCTTATGGTCTAGCGGGGGGGCCCGAGAGACCCAGTACTTC.

This rearrangement joins TRBV5-1 to TRBJ1-1; 8 bases map to TRBD1. J lost 3 bases, V lost 3 bases, and 1 base had no gene match. The CDR3 extends over 13 amino acids. Germline lookup yields CDR1 SGHRS and CDR2 YFSETQ. The CDR3 region is CASSSTGDTEAFF. CDR3 coding DNA: TGCGCCAGCAGCTCGACAGGGGACACTGAAGCTTTCTTT. The full variable domain, in which reference TRBV5-1 and TRBJ1-1 provide the parts outside the CDR3, is KAGVTQTPRYLIKTRGQQVTLSCSPISGHRSVSWYQQTPGQGLQFLFEYFSETQRNKGNFPGRFSGRQFSNSRSEMNVSTLELGDSALYLCASSSTGDTEAFFGQGTRLTVV.

The chain carries TRBV19 and TRBJ1-5; maybe TRBD1 (5 bases). Trimming took 8 bases from V and 1 from J, leaving 12 bases between them. The CDR3 is made up of 14 amino acids. From germline, CDR1 is LNHDA and CDR2 SQIVND (reference sequence). Written as DNA, the CDR3 is TGTGCCAGTTGGGGACTGATAAGCAATCAGCCCCAGCATTTT. Protein product: CASWGLISNQPQHF.

V is TRBV5-1 and J is TRBJ1-1; the match to TRBD1 covers 8 bases. J was trimmed by 1 base and V by 2 bases; bases with no gene match: 4. Germline V gene sequence: CDR1 SGHRS, CDR2 YFSETQ. The CDR3 runs 15 residues. CDR3 sequence reads: CASSFRQGWNTEAFF. The CDR3 bases are TGCGCCAGCAGCTTTAGACAGGGGTGGAACACTGAAGCTTTCTTT.

This clone was detected once. The rearrangement joins TRBV7-3 to TRBJ1-1; maybe TRBD1 (5 bases). Trimming cost V 2 bases and J 4 bases, with 8 bases left between them. The germline V gene has CDR1 SGHTA and CDR2 FQGTGA. CDR3 length: 13 amino acids. The CDR3 DNA reads TGTGCCAGCAGCTTACAGGGAACCACTGAAGCTTTCTTT. It translates to CASSLQGTTEAFF.